This is a list of T cell receptor beta chains from one sample in a study of T cell clonotyping in hematopoietic cell transplantation. The protocol was immunoSEQ multiplex PCR, while the TCRdb copy is restricted to in-frame clones and leaves out a portion. The sample includes roughly 49,000 clones, about nine tenths seen only once; the top ten take 5.9%. This sample comprised peripheral blood mononuclear cells, obtained before stem cell transplant. The source of these receptors is a man aged 60 to 69 with biphenotypic leukemia. Some clones in this sample may be carry-over from other donors' samples. CDR3s include the opening cysteine and the closing phenylalanine or tryptophan. D genes are given only for firm matches. Some rows mark clone size as missing; the rest say once, few, many or name a class of expanded clone.

>-|TRBV28|TRBJ2-3|-
TGTGCCAGCAGTTTATGGGTAGCCAACTCAGATACGCAGTATTTT
CASSLWVANSDTQYF
>TRBD1|TRBV18|TRBJ2-5|-
TGTGCCAGCTCACGCGACAGGGGGGAACAAGAGACCCAGTACTTC
CASSRDRGEQETQYF
>-|TRBV10-1|TRBJ2-3|-
TGCGCCAGCAGTGAGCTCTGGTCTACGCAGTATTTT
CASSELWSTQYF
>TRBD2|TRBV5-1|TRBJ2-5|once
TGCGCCAGCGGCCCGGGACTAGAAGAGACCCAGTACTTC
CASGPGLEETQYF
>-|TRBV28|TRBJ1-2|-
TGTGCCAGCAGACTCCGACGGACACCCCGAGGGAACTATGGCTACACCTTC
CASRLRRTPRGNYGYTF
>-|TRBV5-1|TRBJ2-3|-
TGCGCCAGCAGCAGCCGGGACGGAGGAGATACGCAGTATTTT
CASSSRDGGDTQYF
>TRBD2|TRBV7-2|TRBJ2-3|-
TGTGCCAGCAGCTCCGCTAGCGGCCCCACAGATACGCAGTATTTT
CASSSASGPTDTQYF
>-|TRBV2|TRBJ1-5|-
TGTGCCAGCAGTGTTCTGGGGTTCGGCAATCAGCCCCAGCATTTT
CASSVLGFGNQPQHF
>TRBD1|TRBV28|TRBJ1-2|-
TGTGCCAGCAGTTTCCCTAGTGGGACAGACTATGGCTACACCTTC
CASSFPSGTDYGYTF
>-|TRBV4-1|TRBJ2-7|-
TGCGCCAGCAGCCAGGATTCTAGGGAGGGACACCACTACGAGCAGTACTTC
CASSQDSREGHHYEQYF
>-|TRBV4-1|TRBJ2-2|-
TGCGCCAGCAGCAAAGGTAGCAGGAACACCGGGGAGCTGTTTTTT
CASSKGSRNTGELFF
>-|TRBV2|TRBJ2-2|-
TGTGCCAGCAGACCGGGACACAACACCGGGGAGCTGTTTTTT
CASRPGHNTGELFF
>-|TRBV30|TRBJ1-4|-
TGTGCCTGGAGTGTACTACGGATTTCGAATGAAAAACTGTTTTTT
CAWSVLRISNEKLFF
>-|TRBV5-6|TRBJ2-2|-
TGTGCCAGCAGCTTGTGGAAGACCGGGGAGCTGTTTTTT
CASSLWKTGELFF
>-|TRBV11-2|TRBJ2-5|-
TGTGCCAGCAGCGTACGAACAGGGCTTAGGACCCAGTACTTC
CASSVRTGLRTQYF
>-|TRBV6-1|TRBJ1-2|-
TGTGCCAGCAGTGAATCGGGGCTTAATGGCTACACCTTC
CASSESGLNGYTF
>TRBD1|TRBV12-5|TRBJ2-7|-
TGTGCTAGTGCCGCTCCCGGGACAGGGGTACACGAGCAGTACTTC
CASAAPGTGVHEQYF
>TRBD1|TRBV28|TRBJ1-2|-
TGTGCCAGCAGTTATCAGGGGGATGAAGGGGGTGGCTACACCTTC
CASSYQGDEGGGYTF
>TRBD1|TRBV25-1|TRBJ1-3|-
TGTGCCAGCAGTCGGTTTTCGGGGACAGGGGTAGACACCATATATTTT
CASSRFSGTGVDTIYF
>TRBD1|TRBV5-6|TRBJ1-1|-
TGTGCCAGTCTCACAGGGGGGGATCTGAACACTGAAGCTTTCTTT
CASLTGGDLNTEAFF
>-|TRBV6-1|TRBJ2-6|once
TGTGCCAGCACAAGTGGGGCCAACGTCCTGACTTTC
CASTSGANVLTF
>TRBD2|TRBV6-5|TRBJ2-5|-
TGTGCCAGCAGGTTACTAGCGGGCCAACAAGAGACCCAGTACTTC
CASRLLAGQQETQYF
>TRBD1|TRBV11-2|TRBJ2-7|-
TGTGCCAGCAGCTTATATAGACCAGACAGGGACTCCTACGAGCAGTACTTC
CASSLYRPDRDSYEQYF
>TRBD1|TRBV11-2|TRBJ2-7|once
TGTGCCAGCAGCCCCCGAAGACAGGGTTCCTACGAGCAGTACTTC
CASSPRRQGSYEQYF
>TRBD1|TRBV4-1|TRBJ1-5|once
TGCGCCAGCAGCCAGACAGGGGGAGGGGAGCCCCAGCATTTT
CASSQTGGGEPQHF
>-|TRBV7-8|TRBJ1-5|-
TGTGCCAGCAGCCAGACCCGTGGGCCCCAGCATTTT
CASSQTRGPQHF
>TRBD1|TRBV10-3|TRBJ2-2|-
TGTGCCATCCAGGGGGCTAACACCGGGGAGCTGTTTTTT
CAIQGANTGELFF
>-|TRBV7-2|TRBJ2-3|-
TGTGCCAGCAGCTTAAGTGCGGGGGCGTGGACCACAGATACGCAGTATTTT
CASSLSAGAWTTDTQYF
>TRBD2|TRBV7-8|TRBJ2-2|-
TGTGCCAGCAGCCAGTCTAGCGGGAGTCTTGCCGGGGAGCTGTTTTTT
CASSQSSGSLAGELFF
>-|TRBV5-1|TRBJ1-3|-
TGCGCCAGCAGCTTGGTGTCTGGAAACACCATATATTTT
CASSLVSGNTIYF
>-|TRBV28|TRBJ1-5|-
TGTGCCAGCAGTTCAGCGCTAAGGGGGGGACACAATCAGCCCCAGCATTTT
CASSSALRGGHNQPQHF
>TRBD2|TRBV5-6|TRBJ2-5|-
TGTGCCAGCAGCCCGGGACTAGCGGGAGCGAGGAGAGAGACCCAGTACTTC
CASSPGLAGARRETQYF
>TRBD1|TRBV7-6|TRBJ2-1|-
TGTGCCAGCAGCACCCGGGACAGCCAGACCTACAATGAGCAGTTCTTC
CASSTRDSQTYNEQFF
>-|TRBV5-8|TRBJ2-3|-
TGTGCCAGCAGCTTGAAGTCGAGGGGATCCACAGATACGCAGTATTTT
CASSLKSRGSTDTQYF
>TRBD2|TRBV11-2|TRBJ2-7|-
TGTGCCAGCACCACCTCTAGCGGGTCATACGAGCAGTACTTC
CASTTSSGSYEQYF
>TRBD2|TRBV25-1|TRBJ2-7|-
TGTGCCAGCAGTCCCCTCACAAGGCTAGAGGGAGGGCCCTACGAGCAGTACTTC
CASSPLTRLEGGPYEQYF
>-|TRBV11-2|TRBJ2-7|-
TGTGCCAGCAGCCCTGGGGCAGGATCCTACGAGCAGTACTTC
CASSPGAGSYEQYF
>-|TRBV5-1|TRBJ2-1|-
TGCGCCAGCAGCTTGACCAATTTCGAGCAGTTCTTC
CASSLTNFEQFF
>-|TRBV5-1|TRBJ1-1|-
TGCGCCAGCAGCTCCTCCATACAGGAGAACACTGAAGCTTTCTTT
CASSSSIQENTEAFF
>-|TRBV2|TRBJ2-7|-
TGTGCCAGCAGTGAACTGGGGCCTTACGGGGAGCAGTACTTC
CASSELGPYGEQYF
>-|TRBV14|TRBJ1-1|few
TGTGCCAGCAGCCAAGCATTCGGGGGTACTGAAGCTTTCTTT
CASSQAFGGTEAFF
>TRBD2|TRBV27|TRBJ2-5|-
TGTGCCAGCAGTTTGGGACTAGCGGCAAAGACCCAGTACTTC
CASSLGLAAKTQYF
>TRBD1|TRBV5-1|TRBJ1-2|-
TGCGCCAGCAGCTTGGTGACAGGGGGTGGCTACACCTTC
CASSLVTGGGYTF
>-|TRBV5-1|TRBJ1-3|-
TGCGCCAGCAGCACAAAAACAGGGACTGGAAACACCATATATTTT
CASSTKTGTGNTIYF
>-|TRBV4-1|TRBJ2-7|-
TGCGCCAGCAGCCCCGGGGTGGACTACGAGCAGTACTTC
CASSPGVDYEQYF
>-|TRBV30|TRBJ1-1|once
TGTGCCTGGAGTGTACTTCAGGGGACTGAAGCTTTCTTT
CAWSVLQGTEAFF